This T cell receptor (beta chain) was captured in a study of shared clonotypes between healthy human individuals. In germline, CDR1 is MDHEN, CDR2 SYDVKM. The CDR3 is 17 residues long. Trimming cost V 0 bases and J 2 bases, with 14 bases left between them. Assay: immunoSEQ multiplex PCR; the TCRdb copy retains only in-frame clones and omits some. The table has approximately 1.4 million clones, roughly 98% seen once. CD4+ cells underwent separation, giving CD45RA+ naive and CD45RA-negative memory subsets. This sequence was found in a man aged 30 to 39 in good health. The sample taken for sequencing was naive CD4+ T cells sorted from blood. Subset meaning: CD45RA+ positively selected. This sequence joins TRBV28 and TRBJ1-5; weak D call: TRBD1 (5 bases). The CDR3 DNA reads TGTGCCAGCAGTTTATGGGGTGGGGGAACGGGCAATCAGCCCCAGCATTTT. This translates into CASSLWGGGTGNQPQHF.